These T cell receptor beta chains were read from a single sample in a study of cytomegalovirus exposure and HLA in healthy donors. Sequencing used immunoSEQ multiplex PCR; TCRdb keeps in-frame clones, though not all of them. In the table there are more than 100,000 clones, more than 60% of which are singletons. The specimen was PBMCs. All receptors derive from a woman between 40 and 55 years old in good health and CMV-seropositive. Both conserved end residues are part of each CDR3. Each record gives: clone size, CDR3 length, D gene, V gene, J gene, CDR3 DNA, CDR3 protein. The D gene is left open where the match is weak. Clone size is shown for a subset of rows, as once, few, many or a class of expanded clone.

>.|14|TRBD1|TRBV4-1|TRBJ1-4
TGCGCCAGCAGCCAGGACAGGGGGCGTGAAAAACTGTTTTTT
CASSQDRGREKLFF
>.|14|TRBD1|TRBV6-1|TRBJ1-1
TGTGCCAGCAGTGAAATCCGGACAGGCACCGAAGCTTTCTTT
CASSEIRTGTEAFF
>.|13|.|TRBV6-5|TRBJ1-1
TGTGCCAGCAGTTACTCAGAGGGAACTGAAGCTTTCTTT
CASSYSEGTEAFF
>.|16|.|TRBV19|TRBJ1-3
TGTGCCAGTAGACAAGAGGGGCAGGGGCTCGGAAACACCATATATTTT
CASRQEGQGLGNTIYF
>.|15|TRBD2|TRBV5-1|TRBJ2-4
TGCGCCAGCAGCTTGACTCTAGCGGGGGAAGGGATTCAGTACTTC
CASSLTLAGEGIQYF
>.|14|TRBD1|TRBV29-1|TRBJ1-2
TGCAGCGTTGATTCTGGGACAGGAAGATATGGCTACACCTTC
CSVDSGTGRYGYTF
>.|16|.|TRBV25-1|TRBJ1-2
TGTGCCAGCAGTGAATGGGGAGGGACCTCAGGCTATGGCTACACCTTC
CASSEWGGTSGYGYTF
>.|17|TRBD1|TRBV7-8|TRBJ2-5
TGTGCCAGCAGCGTAGGACAGGGGGCTTCGTGGAAGGAGACCCAGTACTTC
CASSVGQGASWKETQYF
>few|13|TRBD2|TRBV6-4|TRBJ2-2
TGTGCCAGCCAGGCGGGAGACTCAGGGGAGCTGTTTTTT
CASQAGDSGELFF
>.|16|.|TRBV2|TRBJ1-1
TGTGCCAGCAGTGAAGCTGCCGGGGCGGGGAGAACTGAAGCTTTCTTT
CASSEAAGAGRTEAFF
>.|15|.|TRBV9|TRBJ1-2
TGTGCCAGCAGCGGTGGCGGACTGTTTAACTATGGCTACACCTTC
CASSGGGLFNYGYTF
>few|15|.|TRBV29-1|TRBJ2-7
TGCAGCGTTGAAGACGGGGGCGGGAGTGGGTACGAGCAGTACTTC
CSVEDGGGSGYEQYF
>.|12|.|TRBV2|TRBJ1-1
TGTGCCAGCGCCGGGGTGGGAACTGAAGCTTTCTTT
CASAGVGTEAFF
>.|13|.|TRBV15|TRBJ2-6
TGTGCCACGGGGAGCTCTGGGGCCAACGTCCTGACTTTC
CATGSSGANVLTF
>.|15|.|TRBV7-2|TRBJ1-5
TGTGCCAGCAGCTTAGGTTGGGGGCTCAATCAGCCCCAGCATTTT
CASSLGWGLNQPQHF
>.|13|.|TRBV7-2|TRBJ2-3
TGTGCCAGCAGCCTCCGGAGGGCAGATACGCAGTATTTT
CASSLRRADTQYF
>.|14|.|TRBV7-8|TRBJ2-7
TGTGCCAGCAGCATTTCCTGGGACATCTACGAGCAGTACTTC
CASSISWDIYEQYF
>.|16|TRBD1|TRBV28|TRBJ2-7
TGTGCCAGCAGGGGAACGGGACAGGAATATTCCTACGAGCAGTACTTC
CASRGTGQEYSYEQYF
>.|14|TRBD1|TRBV28|TRBJ1-1
TGTGCCAGCAGTCCGACAGGGATGAACACTGAAGCTTTCTTT
CASSPTGMNTEAFF
>.|15|TRBD2|TRBV9|TRBJ2-7
TGTGCCAGCAGCCAACAGACTAGCGGAATCTACGAGCAGTACTTC
CASSQQTSGIYEQYF
>few|15|TRBD1|TRBV27|TRBJ1-1
TGTGCCAGCAGCCCTTCACAGGGGGCAGGCACTGAAGCTTTCTTT
CASSPSQGAGTEAFF
>few|13|.|TRBV6-5|TRBJ1-1
TGTGCCAGCACCGCCGGGAGGAACACTGAAGCTTTCTTT
CASTAGRNTEAFF
>.|15|TRBD1|TRBV7-2|TRBJ1-4
TGTGCCAGCAGCTCCGGACAGGGGGGTAATGAAAAACTGTTTTTT
CASSSGQGGNEKLFF
>.|16|TRBD2|TRBV4-2|TRBJ2-3
TGTGCCAGCAGCGGGGTACTAGCGGGAGTAGCAGATACGCAGTATTTT
CASSGVLAGVADTQYF
>.|16|TRBD2|TRBV6-5|TRBJ2-5
TGTGCCAGCAGTTACTCGAGCGGGGGAGGTGTAGAGACCCAGTACTTC
CASSYSSGGGVETQYF
>.|16|.|TRBV12-5|TRBJ2-2
TGTGCTAGTGGTTTGCAGGACTATGGATACACCGGGGAGCTGTTTTTT
CASGLQDYGYTGELFF
>few|18|TRBD1|TRBV18|TRBJ2-6
TGTGCCAGCTCACCGCAGACAGGGGGCAACTCTGGGGCCAACGTCCTGACTTTC
CASSPQTGGNSGANVLTF
>.|14|TRBD2|TRBV10-1|TRBJ2-3
TGCGCCAGCAGTACAGCGGGAGGAACGGATACGCAGTATTTT
CASSTAGGTDTQYF
>.|13|.|TRBV19|TRBJ2-1
TGTGCCAGTAGTTTGTCGGAGAACAATGAGCAGTTCTTC
CASSLSENNEQFF
>.|17|TRBD2|TRBV28|TRBJ2-3
TGTGCCAGCACCCCATCGGGACTAGCGGGAGTAGGAGATACGCAGTATTTT
CASTPSGLAGVGDTQYF
>.|15|.|TRBV6-1|TRBJ2-3
TGTACCAACAGCGCGTTACCGAGCCGCCCCGGTACGCAGTATTTT
CTNSALPSRPGTQYF
>once|13|.|TRBV5-1|TRBJ2-2
TGCGCCAGCAGCTTGGAAACAACCGGGGAGCTGTTTTTT
CASSLETTGELFF
>.|13|.|TRBV5-1|TRBJ2-3
TGCGCCAGCATTGGGGGCAGCACAGATACGCAGTATTTT
CASIGGSTDTQYF
>.|13|.|TRBV19|TRBJ2-2
TGTGCCAGTAGTACCCCCCCGGGTCCGAAGCTGTTTTTT
CASSTPPGPKLFF
>.|18|TRBD2|TRBV5-1|TRBJ2-1
TGCGCCAGCAGCTTGGTGGGTAGCGGGGGTCTCTCCTACAATGAGCAGTTCTTC
CASSLVGSGGLSYNEQFF
>.|16|.|TRBV4-1|TRBJ2-3
TGCGCCAGCAGCCAAGAGGGTCACAGTAACACAGATACGCAGTATTTT
CASSQEGHSNTDTQYF
>.|14|.|TRBV29-1|TRBJ2-3
TGCAGCGTTGAAGTTGGACTCCACACAGATACGCAGTATTTT
CSVEVGLHTDTQYF
>.|15|.|TRBV19|TRBJ2-3
TGTGCCAGTAGTATGTGGGCGGGGGCAGGAGATACGCAGTATTTT
CASSMWAGAGDTQYF
>.|15|.|TRBV28|TRBJ2-7
TGTGCCAGCAGTTCGTTTCCGGGAACTTCCTACGAGCAGTACTTC
CASSSFPGTSYEQYF